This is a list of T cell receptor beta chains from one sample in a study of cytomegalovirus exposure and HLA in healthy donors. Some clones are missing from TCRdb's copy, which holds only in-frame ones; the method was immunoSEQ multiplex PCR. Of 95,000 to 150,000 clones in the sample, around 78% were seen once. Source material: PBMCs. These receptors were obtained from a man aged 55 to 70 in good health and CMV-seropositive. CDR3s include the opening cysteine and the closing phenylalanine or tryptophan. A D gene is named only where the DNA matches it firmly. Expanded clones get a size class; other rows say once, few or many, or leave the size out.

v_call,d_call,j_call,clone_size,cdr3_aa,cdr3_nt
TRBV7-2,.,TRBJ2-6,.,CASSLAVTGTNSGANVLTF,TGTGCCAGCAGCTTAGCGGTGACAGGAACAAACTCTGGGGCCAACGTCCTGACTTTC
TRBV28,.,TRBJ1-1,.,CASSLPLTEAFF,TGTGCCAGCAGTCTTCCCCTTACTGAAGCTTTCTTT
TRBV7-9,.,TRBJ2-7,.,CASTTDYEQYF,TGTGCCAGCACCACAGACTACGAGCAGTACTTC
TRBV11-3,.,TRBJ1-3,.,CASSSPPRSGTGNTIYF,TGTGCCAGCAGCTCGCCTCCCCGATCAGGGACAGGAAACACCATATATTTT
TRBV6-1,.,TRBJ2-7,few,CASRAGNRASYEQYF,TGTGCCAGCAGAGCAGGGAACCGGGCCTCCTACGAGCAGTACTTC
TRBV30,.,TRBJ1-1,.,CAWSPGWGLGNTEAFF,TGTGCCTGGAGCCCGGGATGGGGTTTGGGGAACACTGAAGCTTTCTTT
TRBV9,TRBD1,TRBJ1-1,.,CASSVDPGGTEAFF,TGTGCCAGCAGCGTAGACCCAGGGGGAACTGAAGCTTTCTTT
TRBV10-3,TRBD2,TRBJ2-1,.,CAIRKGTSEGTEQFF,TGTGCCATCAGAAAAGGGACTAGCGAAGGGACTGAGCAGTTCTTC
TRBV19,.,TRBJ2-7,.,CASRYRDSDEQYF,TGTGCCAGTAGATATCGGGACTCGGACGAGCAGTACTTC
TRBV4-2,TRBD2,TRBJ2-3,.,CASTSGTSGDFNTQYF,TGTGCCAGCACCTCCGGGACTAGCGGGGACTTTAATACGCAGTATTTT
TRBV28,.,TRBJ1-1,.,CASIEGGNTEAFF,TGTGCCAGCATCGAAGGGGGGAACACTGAAGCTTTCTTT
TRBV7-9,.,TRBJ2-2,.,CASSYGGGGAGELFF,TGTGCCAGCTCCTATGGGGGGGGCGGAGCCGGGGAGCTGTTTTTT
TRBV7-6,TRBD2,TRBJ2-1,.,CASSLGGGDYNEQFF,TGTGCCAGCAGCTTAGGCGGGGGGGACTACAATGAGCAGTTCTTC
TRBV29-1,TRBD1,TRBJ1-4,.,CSVGGTGREKLFF,TGCAGCGTTGGAGGGACAGGACGTGAAAAACTGTTTTTT
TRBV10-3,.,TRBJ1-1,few,CAISEIYGEAFF,TGTGCCATCAGTGAGATTTACGGTGAAGCTTTCTTT
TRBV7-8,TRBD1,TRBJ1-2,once,CASSSRTGQGASGYTF,TGTGCCAGCAGCTCCAGGACAGGACAGGGGGCGAGTGGCTACACCTTC